Listed below are T cell receptor beta chains from one sample, sequenced in a study of Ad26.COV2.S vaccination and SARS-CoV-2 variants. Sequencing used immunoSEQ multiplex PCR; TCRdb keeps in-frame clones, though not all of them. Among 200,000 to 250,000 clones listed, 70% to 90% were seen once. Sequenced here: peripheral blood, sampled in a trial of Ad26.COV2.S vaccine versus placebo. These receptor sequences come from a person between 18 and 65 years old who received the Ad26.COV2.S COVID-19 vaccine or a placebo. Both conserved end residues are part of each CDR3. D genes are given only for firm matches. Clone size is shown for a subset of rows, as once, few, many or a class of expanded clone.

D	V	size	J	CDR3	DNA
NA	TRBV5-1	once	TRBJ2-2	CASSLNHPGTGELFF	TGCGCCAGCAGCTTGAATCACCCGGGGACCGGGGAGCTGTTTTTT
TRBD2	TRBV5-1	NA	TRBJ2-1	CASSLDVSSGINEQFF	TGCGCCAGCAGCTTGGATGTAAGTAGCGGGATCAATGAGCAGTTCTTC
NA	TRBV10-3	NA	TRBJ1-2	CAIGQPNNYGYTF	TGTGCCATCGGACAGCCTAATAACTATGGCTACACCTTC
NA	TRBV7-2	once	TRBJ1-1	CASSDHPLGDTEAFF	TGTGCCAGCAGCGATCACCCCTTAGGGGACACTGAAGCTTTCTTT
TRBD2	TRBV13	NA	TRBJ2-1	CASSAGLAGNNEQFF	TGTGCCAGCAGCGCCGGGCTAGCGGGAAACAATGAGCAGTTCTTC
TRBD1	TRBV7-9	NA	TRBJ1-2	CASSLVATGNGYTF	TGTGCCAGCAGCTTAGTGGCGACAGGGAACGGCTACACCTTC
TRBD1	TRBV24-1	NA	TRBJ1-2	CATSDPGQEYGYTF	TGTGCCACCAGTGATCCGGGACAGGAATACGGCTACACCTTC
NA	TRBV4-1	NA	TRBJ2-3	CASSQVHPTDTQYF	TGCGCCAGCAGCCAAGTACATCCCACAGATACGCAGTATTTT
NA	TRBV29-1	NA	TRBJ2-5	CSGEGFQETQYF	TGCAGCGGCGAGGGTTTCCAAGAGACCCAGTACTTC
NA	TRBV27	few	TRBJ2-5	CASSFVGETQYF	TGTGCCAGCAGTTTCGTAGGAGAGACCCAGTACTTC
NA	TRBV5-1	NA	TRBJ1-4	CASSLGGTTGGTNEKLFF	TGCGCCAGCAGCTTGGGGGGGACAACGGGTGGAACTAATGAAAAACTGTTTTTT
TRBD2	TRBV5-1	NA	TRBJ2-1	CASSPGLAGGDEQFF	TGCGCCAGCAGCCCGGGACTAGCGGGGGGGGATGAGCAGTTCTTC
TRBD2	TRBV30	NA	TRBJ2-7	CAWSALLAGAHPVEQYF	TGTGCCTGGAGTGCCCTACTAGCGGGAGCGCATCCGGTTGAGCAGTACTTC
NA	TRBV7-2	NA	TRBJ1-6	CASSSQDNSPLHF	TGTGCCAGCAGCTCGCAGGATAATTCACCCCTCCACTTT
NA	TRBV2	NA	TRBJ1-2	CASSRDSGPGGYTF	TGTGCCAGCAGCCGGGACTCAGGGCCCGGCGGCTACACCTTC